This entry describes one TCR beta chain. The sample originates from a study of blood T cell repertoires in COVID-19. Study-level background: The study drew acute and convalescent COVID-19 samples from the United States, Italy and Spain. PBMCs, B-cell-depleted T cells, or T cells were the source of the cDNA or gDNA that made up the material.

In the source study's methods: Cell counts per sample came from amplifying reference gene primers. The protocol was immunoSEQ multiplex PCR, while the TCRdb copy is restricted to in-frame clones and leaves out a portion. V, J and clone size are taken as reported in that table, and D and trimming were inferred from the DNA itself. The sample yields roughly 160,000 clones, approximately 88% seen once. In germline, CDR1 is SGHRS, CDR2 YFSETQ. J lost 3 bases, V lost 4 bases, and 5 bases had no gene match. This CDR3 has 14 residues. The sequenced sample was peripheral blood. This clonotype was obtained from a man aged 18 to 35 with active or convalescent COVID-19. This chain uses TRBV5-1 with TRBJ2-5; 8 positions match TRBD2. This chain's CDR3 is CASSQGLAEETQYF. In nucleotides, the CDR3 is TGCGCCAGCAGCCAAGGACTAGCCGAAGAGACCCAGTACTTC.